The 28 T cell receptor beta chains below come from one sample, sequenced in a study of human T cells and chemical hapten exposure. Time point of the sample: pre-sensitization, week 0. Treatment of the sample: therapeutic diphenylcyclopropenone sensitization with weekly scalp DPC. Each CDR3 protein gets one entry after TCRdb re-called the RACE reads with MiXCR. The repertoire holds about 51,000 distinct CDR3 sequences, with over 8% as singletons. The sample consisted of whole blood, taken in connection with sensitization to the hapten diphenylcyclopropenone (DPC). The receptors come from a middle-aged woman with alopecia areata. Some clones in this sample may be carry-over from other donors' samples.

The table lists this clonotype with many counts. The chain combines TRBV7-6 with TRBJ2-6; D possibly matches TRBD1 or TRBD2 (5 bases each). This CDR3 contains 15 residues. Trimming took 2 bases from V and 2 from J, leaving 7 bases between them. The germline V gene encodes CDR1 SGHVS and CDR2 FNYEAQ. The CDR3 loop reads CASSLPGPGANVLTF. The CDR3 DNA reads TGTGCCAGCAGCTTACCGGGGCCTGGGGCCAACGTCCTGACTTTC.

V gene TRBV29-1 combines with J gene TRBJ2-3; D unresolved. Trimming shortened V by 4 bases and J by 6 bases, and 11 bases separated the two germline ends. The CDR3 loop spans 12 amino acids. The germline V gene encodes CDR1 SQVTM and CDR2 ANQGSEA. The CDR3 DNA sequence: TGCAGCGTTGTTGTTGGGCCCGATACGCAGTATTTT. As protein: CSVVVGPDTQYF.

This clonotype was detected ten times or more. This chain uses TRBV10-3 with TRBJ1-6; maybe TRBD1 (5 bases). This CDR3 has 13 residues. Germline-derived CDR1 and CDR2 are ENHRY and SYGVKD. Deletions cut 6 bases from V and 9 bases from J, with 12 bases between. The DNA for the CDR3 is TGTGCCATCAGACCGGGACTATCTTCACCCCTCCACTTT. It codes for CAIRPGLSSPLHF.

There are many counts of this clonotype. The chain employs TRBV28 and TRBJ1-2; D is perhaps TRBD1 (6 bases). The CDR3 runs 17 residues. V gave up 5 bases and J gave up 2 bases, with 21 bases separating them. The germline gives CDR1 MDHEN, CDR2 SYDVKM. The chain's CDR3 is CASSRITQGRENYGYTF. The CDR3 nucleotides read TGTGCCAGCAGTCGGATCACTCAGGGGCGGGAGAACTATGGCTACACCTTC.

This clonotype was detected a few times. The rearrangement joins TRBV7-8 to TRBJ2-3; 13 bases match TRBD2. V lost 5 bases, J lost 5 bases, and 4 bases stayed unmatched. CDR3 size: 15 residues. Germline CDR1 and CDR2: SGHVS and FQNEAQ. CDR3 sequence reads: CASSPRLAGGDTQYF. CDR3 bases: TGTGCCAGCAGCCCCCGACTAGCGGGAGGAGATACGCAGTATTTT.

This clonotype was observed at least ten times. The gene calls are TRBV7-9 and TRBJ1-4; 7 bases fit TRBD1. Germline CDR1 and CDR2: SEHNR and FQNEAQ (reference sequence). V gave up 4 bases and J gave up 5 bases; unmatched junction bases: 7. This CDR3 region has 15 residues. CDR3 DNA: TGTGCCAGCAGCTCGGTAGGGGGCCGGAATGAAAAACTGTTTTTT. Protein: CASSSVGGRNEKLFF.

This clonotype was recorded at least ten times. The gene calls are TRBV19 and TRBJ2-2, with 7 bases lining up with TRBD2. Trimming cost V 0 bases and J 1 base; bases outside gene matches: 5. The CDR3 has 17 amino acids. The germline V gene has CDR1 LNHDA and CDR2 SQIVND (reference sequence). CDR3 sequence reads: CASSIDHERGNTGELFF. CDR3 sequence (DNA): TGTGCCAGTAGTATAGATCATGAGCGGGGGAACACCGGGGAGCTGTTTTTT.

The chain joins TRBV7-7 to TRBJ2-3, with TRBD2 identical over 8 bases. CDR1 and CDR2 (germline): SSHAT, FNYEAQ (reference sequence). The V gene end was trimmed by 4 bases and the J gene end by 0 bases; junction bases not matched to a gene: 12. The CDR3 loop spans 18 amino acids. The CDR3 DNA reads TGTGCCAGCAGCTCTACAGTTATTAGCGGGGAGAGCACAGATACGCAGTATTTT. This encodes CASSSTVISGESTDTQYF.

Ten or more counts support this clonotype. This chain connects TRBV4-2 to TRBJ1-5; no reliable D call. The germline V gene encodes CDR1 LGHNA and CDR2 YNFKEQ. The length of the CDR3 is 15 residues. Trimming pared 0 bases from V and 1 base from J, leaving 7 bases between. The DNA for the CDR3 is TGTGCCAGCAGCCAAGATCGGAACAGCAATCAGCCCCAGCATTTT. Amino acids: CASSQDRNSNQPQHF.

This clonotype was recorded many times. This chain links TRBV7-6 with TRBJ1-4; D is unclear. Trimming cost V 5 bases and J 4 bases, with 11 bases left between them. CDR1 is SGHVS and CDR2 is FNYEAQ in the germline V gene. The CDR3 totals 14 residues. The CDR3 spells CASSLGLVNEKLFF. The DNA for the CDR3 is TGTGCCAGCAGCCTCGGACTGGTTAATGAAAAACTGTTTTTT.

A note on this clonotype: Sequence at one end of the junction differs from germline and may be a read error. The chain carries TRBV12-3 or TRBV12-4 and TRBJ1-1; 7 bases are shared with TRBD1. This CDR3 spans 14 amino acids. Written as DNA, the CDR3 is TGTGCCAGCAGCCCGGACAGGCGGAACTCTGAAGCTTTCTTT. Protein sequence: CASSPDRRNSEAFF.

This clonotype was counted a few times. J is TRBJ2-7 and V is TRBV7-8; D not resolved. From germline, CDR1 is SGHVS and CDR2 FQNEAQ. Between the trimmed V and J ends, which lost 2 bases and 5 bases, there was a span of 13 bases. This CDR3 is 14 amino acids long. The CDR3 region is CASSLRPQNHEQYF. CDR3 coding DNA: TGTGCCAGCAGCTTAAGGCCCCAGAACCACGAGCAGTACTTC.

In its sample, this clonotype was seen many times. Here the CDR3 DNA reads TGCGCCAGCAGCTTGTCCCTCCTAGGGGGAACGAACACTGAAGCTTTCTTT. Protein sequence: CASSLSLLGGTNTEAFF. V and J are TRBV5-1 and TRBJ1-1, with a possible D match to TRBD1 (6 bases). The CDR3 extends over 17 amino acids. Trimming cost V 1 base and J 1 base, with 17 bases left between them. Germline-derived CDR1 and CDR2 are SGHRS and YFSETQ. Full variable domain (rest looked up from reference TRBV5-1 and TRBJ1-1): KAGVTQTPRYLIKTRGQQVTLSCSPISGHRSVSWYQQTPGQGLQFLFEYFSETQRNKGNFPGRFSGRQFSNSRSEMNVSTLELGDSALYLCASSLSLLGGTNTEAFFGQGTRLTVV.

This clonotype occurred many times. The chain employs TRBV7-9 and TRBJ2-6; D might be TRBD1 or TRBD2, each matching 5 bases. The CDR3 totals 18 residues. Germline V gene lookup returns CDR1 SEHNR and CDR2 FQNEAQ (reference sequence). Between the trimmed V and J ends, which lost 5 bases and 2 bases, there was a span of 19 bases. This chain's CDR3 is CASSPRGQGEAGANVLTF. CDR3 nucleotide sequence: TGTGCCAGCAGCCCGCGAGGGCAGGGTGAGGCTGGGGCCAACGTCCTGACTTTC.

The gene calls are TRBV6-2 or TRBV6-3 and TRBJ2-7; no definite D call. The CDR3 covers 15 residues. The V end was cut by 0 bases, the J end by 2 bases, with 11 bases between. Germline CDR1 and CDR2: MNHEY and SVGEGT. The CDR3 loop reads CASSYSTPGPYEQYF. The CDR3 DNA reads as TGTGCCAGCAGTTACTCGACACCGGGCCCCTACGAGCAGTACTTC.

This clonotype appeared many times. The gene calls are TRBV4-2 and TRBJ2-1; TRBD2 matches at 16 bases. The junction had 8 bases not matched to a gene; V was cut back by 4 bases and J by 2 bases. The CDR3 covers 19 residues. Germline CDR1 is LGHNA and CDR2 is YNFKEQ. Here the CDR3 reads CASSLRPGTSGGAYNEQFF. CDR3 bases: TGTGCCAGCAGCCTGCGTCCCGGGACTAGCGGGGGGGCCTACAATGAGCAGTTCTTC.

This clonotype has at least ten counts. The V gene is TRBV6-5, the J gene TRBJ2-1, with 7 bases fitting TRBD1. This CDR3 comprises 15 residues. The V gene end was trimmed by 6 bases and the J gene end by 4 bases; junction bases not matched to a gene: 9. CDR1 and CDR2 from the germline V gene are MNHEY and SVGAGI. CDR3 DNA: TGTGCCAGCAGGGCCGACAGGGACGTTTACAATGAGCAGTTCTTC. It encodes CASRADRDVYNEQFF.

The chain recombines TRBV7-2 with TRBJ1-1; D is possibly TRBD1 (6 bases). Germline values: CDR1 SGHTA, CDR2 FQGNSA. The V and J ends lost 6 bases and 0 bases respectively, with 11 bases between them. This CDR3 region has 14 residues. The CDR3 DNA is TGTGCCAGCAGTAGCTACAGGGTGAACACTGAAGCTTTCTTT. The encoded protein is CASSSYRVNTEAFF. Full variable domain (outside the CDR3, taken from reference TRBV7-2 and TRBJ1-1): GAGVSQSPSNKVTEKGKDVELRCDPISGHTALYWYRQSLGQGLEFLIYFQGNSAPDKSGLPSDRFSAERTGGSVSTLTIQRTQQEDSAVYLCASSSYRVNTEAFFGQGTRLTVV.

The table lists this clonotype with a few counts. V is TRBV12-3 or TRBV12-4 and J is TRBJ2-1; D gene ambiguous. Trimming left V 2 bases short and J 12 bases short, with 5 bases between. The CDR3 is made up of 10 amino acids. CDR3 coding DNA: TGTGCCAGCAGTTTAACCAGGCAGTTCTTC. Protein product: CASSLTRQFF.

Comment on this clonotype: The CDR3 does not close with the conserved phenylalanine or tryptophan, likely indicating a read error. The rearrangement uses TRBV29-1 and TRBJ2-3, with TRBD2 matching 10 bases. CDR1 is SQVTM, CDR2 ANQGSEA, per germline. V shed 4 bases, J shed 0 bases, and the junction held 10 bases outside the gene matches. This CDR3 contains 17 residues. The CDR3 bases are TGCAGCGTTGGAAGTAGCGGGGGGCTTTCTAGCACAGATACGCAGTATTCT. Protein product: CSVGSSGGLSSTDTQYS.

J is TRBJ1-1 and V is TRBV16; D perhaps matches TRBD1 (6 bases). This CDR3 contains 14 residues. V lost 4 bases and J 3 bases, leaving 12 bases between the germline ends. Germline CDR1 is KGHSY and CDR2 is FQNENV. The CDR3 loop is CASSRTPGDTEAFF. For the CDR3, the DNA is TGTGCCAGCAGCCGGACTCCAGGGGACACTGAAGCTTTCTTT.

This clonotype was seen many times. The V call is TRBV25-1, the J call TRBJ1-3; D remains ambiguous. Trimming shortened V by 2 bases and J by 4 bases, and 9 bases separated the two germline ends. The CDR3 has 14 residues. CDR1 MGHDK and CDR2 SYGVNS come from the germline V gene. CDR3 sequence: CASSEMGRGNTIYF. CDR3 in DNA: TGTGCCAGCAGTGAAATGGGTAGGGGAAACACCATATATTTT.

This chain links TRBV29-1 with TRBJ2-3, with D maybe TRBD2 (6 bases). CDR1 is SQVTM and CDR2 is ANQGSEA in the germline V gene. This CDR3 has 14 amino acids. With 8 bases removed from V and 3 bases from J, the gap between germline ends came to 18 bases. CDR3 coding DNA: TGCAGCATTTCCGGGACTCATGGGACAGATACGCAGTATTTT. Amino acid sequence: CSISGTHGTDTQYF.

Many counts were recorded for this clonotype. The rearrangement uses TRBV20-1 and TRBJ1-2; 7 nucleotides align to TRBD1. The CDR3 has 14 residues. V was pared by 3 bases and J by 4 bases, with 8 bases of the junction left unmatched. Germline loops: CDR1 DFQATT, CDR2 SNEGSKA (reference sequence). CDR3 sequence (DNA): TGCAGTGCTAGGGGGCGGACAGGAGGCTATGGCTACACCTTC. This encodes CSARGRTGGYGYTF.

This clonotype came up a few times. The chain joins TRBV7-2 to TRBJ2-1; D gene uncertain. With 5 bases removed from V and 6 bases from J, the gap between germline ends came to 11 bases. Germline lookup yields CDR1 SGHTA and CDR2 FQGNSA. This CDR3 has 13 residues. Written as DNA, the CDR3 is TGTGCCAGCAGCCCATTTGGAGTCAATGAGCAGTTCTTC. Translated, it gives CASSPFGVNEQFF.

The gene calls are TRBV7-9 and TRBJ1-1, with 7 bases fitting TRBD1. CDR3 length equals 14 residues. The V gene end was trimmed by 5 bases and the J gene end by 9 bases; junction bases not matched to a gene: 12. Germline values: CDR1 SEHNR, CDR2 FQNEAQ (reference sequence). CDR3 nucleotide sequence: TGTGCCAGCAGCAAAGGGACAGCTGGGGAGAAAGCTTTCTTT. Protein: CASSKGTAGEKAFF.

V is TRBV7-2 and J is TRBJ2-2, with 7 bases aligning to TRBD2. The V segment lost 5 bases and the J segment 6 bases; nucleotides outside the gene matches: 3. The CDR3 runs 13 residues. Germline CDR1 is SGHTA and CDR2 is FQGNSA. DNA for the CDR3: TGTGCCAGCAGCCCCGGGGGGTCCGGGGAGCTGTTTTTT. Protein: CASSPGGSGELFF.

This clonotype was detected ten times or more. The gene calls are TRBV6-2 or TRBV6-3 and TRBJ1-1; D perhaps matches TRBD1 (5 bases). V lost 6 bases to trimming and J lost 8 bases, with 19 bases between them. The CDR3 contains 14 residues. CDR1 is MNHEY and CDR2 is SVGEGT in the germline V gene. As DNA, the CDR3 is TGTGCCAGCAGAAAGGATGGGGCCAAGACCGAAGCTTTCTTT. Residues: CASRKDGAKTEAFF.